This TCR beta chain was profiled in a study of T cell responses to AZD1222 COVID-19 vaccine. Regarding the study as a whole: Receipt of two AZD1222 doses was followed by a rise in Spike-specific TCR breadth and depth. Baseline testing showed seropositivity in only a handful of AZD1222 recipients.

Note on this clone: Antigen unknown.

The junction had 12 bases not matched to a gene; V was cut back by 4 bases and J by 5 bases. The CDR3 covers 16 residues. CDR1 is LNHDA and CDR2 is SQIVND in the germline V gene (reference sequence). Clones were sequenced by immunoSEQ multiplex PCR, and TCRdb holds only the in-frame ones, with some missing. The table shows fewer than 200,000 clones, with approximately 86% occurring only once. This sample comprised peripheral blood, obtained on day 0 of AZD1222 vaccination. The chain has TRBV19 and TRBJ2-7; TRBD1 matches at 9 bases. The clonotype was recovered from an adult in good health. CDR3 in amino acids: CASSTPSTGGSDEQYF. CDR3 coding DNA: TGTGCCAGTAGTACCCCCTCGACAGGGGGGTCCGACGAGCAGTACTTC.